Following are 15 T cell receptor beta chains from one sample sequenced in a study of blood T cell repertoires in COVID-19. Generated by immunoSEQ multiplex PCR, the TCRdb table keeps only in-frame clones and is missing some. The sample shows fewer than 250,000 clones, 89% of them seen only once. Sequencing was carried out using peripheral blood. The receptors were gathered from a woman between 40 and 50 years old with acute or convalescent COVID-19.

This sequence joins TRBV19 and TRBJ1-1; a weak D match, TRBD1 (5 bases). V gave up 7 bases and J gave up 5 bases, with 11 bases separating them. The CDR3 has 12 amino acids. Germline V gives CDR1 LNHDA, CDR2 SQIVND (reference sequence). In nucleotides, the CDR3 is TGTGCCAGTACTTGGGGGGGAACTGAAGCTTTCTTT. Translating gives CASTWGGTEAFF.

The V gene is TRBV14, the J gene TRBJ2-5; a weak D match, TRBD2 (5 bases). This CDR3 is built from 18 residues. Germline V gives CDR1 SGHDN, CDR2 FVKESK. Trimming shortened V by 3 bases and J by 1 base, and 21 bases separated the two germline ends. In nucleotides, the CDR3 is TGTGCCAGCAGCCACGGGATATACAATGTCCGAGCCCAAGAGACCCAGTACTTC. Encoded protein: CASSHGIYNVRAQETQYF. Using reference TRBV14 and TRBJ2-5 for the parts outside the CDR3, the full variable domain is EAGVTQFPSHSVIEKGQTVTLRCDPISGHDNLYWYRRVMGKEIKFLLHFVKESKQDESGMPNNRFLAERTGGTYSTLKVQPAELEDSGVYFCASSHGIYNVRAQETQYFGPGTRLLVL.

V and J are TRBV3-1 (or the pseudogene TRBV3-2) and TRBJ2-2, with D hard to call. Per the germline V gene, CDR1 is LGHDT and CDR2 is YNNKEL (reference sequence). V was cut by 4 bases and J by 4 bases, with 16 bases left in between. This CDR3 region has 16 residues. CDR3 in DNA: TGTGCCAGCAGCCTATCAGCAGCGCTTGCCACCGGGGAGCTGTTTTTT. The encoded protein is CASSLSAALATGELFF.

This sequence joins TRBV6-1 and TRBJ1-6, with D possibly being TRBD1 (5 bases). The CDR3 sequence is 15 residues long. The germline V and J ends were trimmed by 1 base and 9 bases, with 13 bases remaining between them. Germline CDR1 is MNHNS and CDR2 is SASEGT. The CDR3: CASSEVGGAASPLHF. CDR3 nucleotide sequence: TGTGCCAGCAGTGAAGTGGGGGGTGCAGCTTCACCCCTCCACTTT.

The CDR3, as DNA: TGTGCCACCAGTGATTTGCAGGACGGGACAGGGGGGACTGAAGCTTTCTTT. Protein product: CATSDLQDGTGGTEAFF. V is TRBV24-1 and J is TRBJ1-1; 11 nucleotides line up with TRBD1. This CDR3 region has 17 residues. J lost 5 bases, V lost 0 bases, and 7 bases had no gene match. Germline values: CDR1 KGHDR, CDR2 SFDVKD.

This clone has a single count. The chain recombines TRBV19 with TRBJ1-2; no clear D. The germline V gene has CDR1 LNHDA and CDR2 SQIVND (reference sequence). Deletions cut 6 bases from V and 8 bases from J, with 22 bases between. This CDR3 has 15 residues. CDR3 in DNA: TGTGCCAGTAGCCCCGGCTACGGTCGAGGGAAAGGCTACACCTTC. Translation: CASSPGYGRGKGYTF.

The chain couples TRBV4-1 to TRBJ2-2; 8 bases are shared with TRBD1. Trimming removed 4 bases from V and 1 base from J; junction bases left unmatched: 5. The length of the CDR3 is 16 residues. CDR1 and CDR2 (germline): MGHRA, YSYEKL. As DNA, the CDR3 is TGCGCCAGCAGCCCCCGCAGGGGGCAGAACACCGGGGAGCTGTTTTTT. As protein: CASSPRRGQNTGELFF.

The chain has TRBV4-2 and TRBJ2-2, with 12 bases that match TRBD2. Germline V gene data show CDR1 as LGHNA and CDR2 as YNFKEQ. V lost 4 bases to trimming and J lost 1 base; unmatched junction nucleotides: 4. The CDR3 is 17 residues long. The CDR3 sequence: CASSLGLAGLNTGELFF. DNA of the CDR3: TGTGCCAGCAGCCTAGGACTAGCGGGGTTGAACACCGGGGAGCTGTTTTTT.

This chain uses TRBV24-1 with TRBJ1-4, with 7 bases aligning to TRBD1. Trimming took 4 bases from V and 7 from J; bases not matched to a gene: 8. The CDR3 has 15 residues. The germline gives CDR1 KGHDR, CDR2 SFDVKD. CDR3 coding DNA: TGTGCCACCAGTGACCCGACAGGGTCTCGTGAAAAACTGTTTTTT. This gives the protein CATSDPTGSREKLFF.

This rearrangement joins TRBV4-1 to TRBJ1-4; D possibly corresponds to TRBD1 (6 bases). There are 15 residues in the CDR3. The V gene lost 4 bases and the J gene lost 0 bases, with 9 bases spanning the gap. Germline loops: CDR1 MGHRA, CDR2 YSYEKL. CDR3 bases: TGCGCCAGCAGCCGGGCAGGGGCAACTAATGAAAAACTGTTTTTT. It yields the protein CASSRAGATNEKLFF.

The chain joins TRBV2 to TRBJ2-4, with no clear D. The CDR3 length is 14 residues. Germline CDR1 SNHLY, CDR2 FYNNEI. The V end lost 3 bases, the J end lost 8 bases, and 14 bases lay between the germline ends. CDR3 nucleotides: TGTGCCAGCAGTGACCTGCCACTCATCGACATTCAGTACTTC. Translated: CASSDLPLIDIQYF.

In this sample, this clone turned up once. The chain carries TRBV7-8 and TRBJ2-5, with D possibly being TRBD2 (7 bases). This CDR3 has 16 residues. V lost 0 bases to trimming and J lost 4 bases, with 15 bases between them. The germline CDR1 and CDR2 sequences are SGHVS and FQNEAQ. The CDR3 DNA sequence: TGTGCCAGCAGCTTAGCGGTGGGGGGGCTTCCAGAGACCCAGTACTTC. It specifies CASSLAVGGLPETQYF.

V gene TRBV9 combines with J gene TRBJ1-1, with a weak D call TRBD1 (5 bases). Germline V CDR1 and CDR2: SGDLS, YYNGEE. This CDR3 spans 13 amino acids. Trimming removed 4 bases from V and 7 bases from J, with 14 bases in between. The CDR3 reads CASSLGLTGEAFF. CDR3 nucleotides: TGTGCCAGCAGCTTGGGACTTACGGGTGAAGCTTTCTTT.

The chain couples TRBV20-1 to TRBJ2-1, with TRBD2 matching over 8 bases. The germline V gene encodes CDR1 DFQATT and CDR2 SNEGSKA (reference sequence). The CDR3 covers 17 residues. V shed 3 bases and J 0 bases; nucleotides not matched to a gene: 10. The CDR3 loop is CSASFAGGHHSYNEQFF. CDR3 nucleotide sequence: TGCAGTGCTAGTTTTGCGGGGGGACACCACTCCTACAATGAGCAGTTCTTC.

The genes are TRBV6-5 and TRBJ2-1; perhaps TRBD2 as D (6 bases). Germline V gene lookup returns CDR1 MNHEY and CDR2 SVGAGI. The V and J ends lost 4 bases and 2 bases respectively, with 12 bases between them. The CDR3 covers 15 residues. DNA for the CDR3: TGTGCCAGCAGTTCGGGACTCAACACCTACAATGAGCAGTTCTTC. Protein product: CASSSGLNTYNEQFF.